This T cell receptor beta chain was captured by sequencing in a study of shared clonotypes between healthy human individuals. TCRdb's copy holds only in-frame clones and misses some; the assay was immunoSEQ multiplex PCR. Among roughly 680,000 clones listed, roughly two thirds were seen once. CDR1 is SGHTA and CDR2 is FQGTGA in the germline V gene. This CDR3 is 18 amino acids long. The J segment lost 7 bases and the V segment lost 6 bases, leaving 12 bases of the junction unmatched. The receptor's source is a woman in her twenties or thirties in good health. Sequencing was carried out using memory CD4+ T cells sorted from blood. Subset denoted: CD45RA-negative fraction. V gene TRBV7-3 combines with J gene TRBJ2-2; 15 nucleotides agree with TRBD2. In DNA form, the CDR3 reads TGTGCCAGCAGACCTCCGGGACTAGCGGGAGGAATGGGCGGGGAGCTGTTTTTT. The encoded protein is CASRPPGLAGGMGGELFF.